This T cell receptor (beta chain) was captured in a study of cytomegalovirus exposure and HLA in healthy donors. Study-level background: As released early, the data held 70 million to 100 million unique TCRs from HLA-typed donors. General observations from the study: Later analysis suggested most CMV-associated TCR beta chains were HLA-restricted. The study recorded more than 150 TCR beta chains that were cytomegalovirus-associated.

Looked up from germline, CDR1 is SGHTA and CDR2 is FQGNSA. The CDR3 spans 15 residues. V lost 4 bases and J 5 bases, leaving 15 bases between the germline ends. With 60 Vbeta and 13 Jbeta primers, the PCR was carried out. In the original analysis: The authors later counted 70 million to 80 million unique TCR beta chains, roughly 10 million of them shared. Some clones are missing from TCRdb's copy, which holds only in-frame ones; the method was immunoSEQ multiplex PCR. V, J and clone size were drawn from that table, and D and trimming were deduced from the DNA. Here the sample spans over 60,000 clones, around 76% being singletons. Note on this clone: The antigen remains unidentified.

Sequencing used PBMCs. This receptor was obtained from a man younger than 35 in good health and CMV-seronegative. The chain employs TRBV7-2 and TRBJ2-1; tentatively, D is TRBD2 (7 bases). CDR3 bases: TGTGCCAGCAGCTCGAGGGGGGGAAGGAACAATGAGCAGTTCTTC. As protein: CASSSRGGRNNEQFF. Variable domain in full (rest from reference TRBV7-2 and TRBJ2-1): GAGVSQSPSNKVTEKGKDVELRCDPISGHTALYWYRQSLGQGLEFLIYFQGNSAPDKSGLPSDRFSAERTGGSVSTLTIQRTQQEDSAVYLCASSSRGGRNNEQFFGPGTRLTVL.